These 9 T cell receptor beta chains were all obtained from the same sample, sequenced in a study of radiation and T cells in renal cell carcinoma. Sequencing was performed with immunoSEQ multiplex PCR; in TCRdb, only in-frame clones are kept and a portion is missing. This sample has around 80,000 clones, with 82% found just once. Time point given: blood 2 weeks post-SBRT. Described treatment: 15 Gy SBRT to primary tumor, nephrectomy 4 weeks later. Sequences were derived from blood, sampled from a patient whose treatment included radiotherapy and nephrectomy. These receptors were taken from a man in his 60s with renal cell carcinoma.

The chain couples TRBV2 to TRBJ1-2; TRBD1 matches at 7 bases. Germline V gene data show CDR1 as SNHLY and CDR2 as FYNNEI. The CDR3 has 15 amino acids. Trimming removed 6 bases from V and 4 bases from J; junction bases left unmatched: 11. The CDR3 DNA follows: TGTGCCAGCAGCGGAACAGGGGCAGGAGGCTATGGCTACACCTTC. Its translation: CASSGTGAGGYGYTF.

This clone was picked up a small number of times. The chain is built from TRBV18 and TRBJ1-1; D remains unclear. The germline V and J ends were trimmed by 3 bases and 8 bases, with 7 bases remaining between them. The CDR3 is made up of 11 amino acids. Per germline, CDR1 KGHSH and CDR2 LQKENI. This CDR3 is CASSPEREAFF. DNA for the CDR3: TGTGCCAGCTCACCGGAGAGAGAAGCTTTCTTT.

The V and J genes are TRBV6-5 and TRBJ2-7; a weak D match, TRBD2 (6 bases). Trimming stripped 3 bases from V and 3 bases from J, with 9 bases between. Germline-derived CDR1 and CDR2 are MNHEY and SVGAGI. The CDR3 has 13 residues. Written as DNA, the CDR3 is TGTGCCAGCAGTTATGGGCGGGGCTACGAGCAGTACTTC. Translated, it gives CASSYGRGYEQYF.

CDR3 loop: CASSLGRGSNEKLFF. In DNA, the CDR3 is TGTGCCAGCAGCTTAGGCCGGGGCTCTAATGAAAAACTGTTTTTT. The V call is TRBV7-9, the J call TRBJ1-4; tentative D call: TRBD1 (5 bases). The V and J ends lost 1 base and 3 bases respectively, with 9 bases between them. CDR3 size: 15 residues. Germline CDR1 and CDR2: SEHNR and FQNEAQ (reference sequence).

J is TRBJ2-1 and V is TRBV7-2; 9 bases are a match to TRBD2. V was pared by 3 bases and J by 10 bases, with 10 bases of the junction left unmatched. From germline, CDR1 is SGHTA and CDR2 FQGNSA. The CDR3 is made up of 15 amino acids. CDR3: CASSLSSGAYGEQFF. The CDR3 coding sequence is TGTGCCAGCAGCTTGTCTAGCGGGGCTTATGGGGAGCAGTTCTTC.

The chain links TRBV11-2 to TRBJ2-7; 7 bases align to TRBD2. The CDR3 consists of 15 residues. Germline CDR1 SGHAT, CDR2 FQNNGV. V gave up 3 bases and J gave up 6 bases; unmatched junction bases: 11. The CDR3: CASSFSGQARREQYF. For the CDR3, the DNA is TGTGCCAGCAGCTTTAGCGGGCAAGCGCGCCGCGAGCAGTACTTC.

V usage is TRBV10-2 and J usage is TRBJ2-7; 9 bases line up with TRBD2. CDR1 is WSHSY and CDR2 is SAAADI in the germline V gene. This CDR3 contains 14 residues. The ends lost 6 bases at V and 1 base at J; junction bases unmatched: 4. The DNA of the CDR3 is TGCGCCAGCAGGACTAGCGGATTTTCCTACGAGCAGTACTTC. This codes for CASRTSGFSYEQYF.

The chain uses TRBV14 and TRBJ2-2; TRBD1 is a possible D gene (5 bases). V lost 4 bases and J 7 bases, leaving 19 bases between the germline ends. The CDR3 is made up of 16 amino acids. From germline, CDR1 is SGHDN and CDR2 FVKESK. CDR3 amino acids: CASSPLQGAYIGELFF. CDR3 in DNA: TGTGCCAGCAGCCCCCTCCAAGGGGCATACATCGGGGAGCTGTTTTTT.

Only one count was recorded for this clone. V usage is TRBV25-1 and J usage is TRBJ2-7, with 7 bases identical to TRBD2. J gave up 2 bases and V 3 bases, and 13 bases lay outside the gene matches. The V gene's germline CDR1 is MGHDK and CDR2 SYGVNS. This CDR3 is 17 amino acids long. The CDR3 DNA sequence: TGTGCCAGCAGTGACCCTCATAGCGGGCGATACCCCTACGAGCAGTACTTC. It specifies CASSDPHSGRYPYEQYF.